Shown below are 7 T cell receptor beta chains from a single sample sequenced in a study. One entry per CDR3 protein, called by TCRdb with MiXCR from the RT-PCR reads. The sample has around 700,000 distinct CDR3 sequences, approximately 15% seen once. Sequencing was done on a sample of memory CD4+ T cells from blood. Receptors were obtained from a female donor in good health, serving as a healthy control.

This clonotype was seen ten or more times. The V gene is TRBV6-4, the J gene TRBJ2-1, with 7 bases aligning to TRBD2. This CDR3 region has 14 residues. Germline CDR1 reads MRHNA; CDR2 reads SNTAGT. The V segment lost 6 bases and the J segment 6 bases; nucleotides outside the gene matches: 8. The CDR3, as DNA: TGTGCCAGCAGCTGGGAGCTAGCGGCCAATGAGCAGTTCTTC. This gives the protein CASSWELAANEQFF.

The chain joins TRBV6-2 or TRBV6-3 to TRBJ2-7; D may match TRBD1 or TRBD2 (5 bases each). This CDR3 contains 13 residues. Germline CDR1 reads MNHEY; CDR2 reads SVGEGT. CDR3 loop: CASRDQSYGEQYF. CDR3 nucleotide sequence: TGTGCGTCAAGGGACCAGAGTTACGGGGAGCAGTACTTC.

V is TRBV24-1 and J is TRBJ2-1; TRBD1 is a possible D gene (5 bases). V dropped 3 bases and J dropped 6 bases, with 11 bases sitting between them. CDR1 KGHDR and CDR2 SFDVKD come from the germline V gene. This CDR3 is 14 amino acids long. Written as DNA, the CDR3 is TGTGCCACCAGTGATAGAGGCAGGGCCAATGAGCAGTTCTTC. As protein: CATSDRGRANEQFF.

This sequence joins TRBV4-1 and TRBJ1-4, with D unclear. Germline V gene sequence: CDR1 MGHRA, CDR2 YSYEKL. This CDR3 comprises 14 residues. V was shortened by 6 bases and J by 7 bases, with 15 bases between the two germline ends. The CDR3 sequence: CASRPSSSPEKLFF. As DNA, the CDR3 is TGCGCCAGCAGGCCCAGTTCTTCCCCTGAAAAACTGTTTTTT.

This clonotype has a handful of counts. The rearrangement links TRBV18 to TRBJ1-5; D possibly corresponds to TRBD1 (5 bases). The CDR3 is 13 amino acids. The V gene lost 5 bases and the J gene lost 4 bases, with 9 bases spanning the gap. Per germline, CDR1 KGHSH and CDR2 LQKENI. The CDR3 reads CASSGTVNQPQHF. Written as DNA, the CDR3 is TGTGCCAGCTCAGGGACCGTGAATCAGCCCCAGCATTTT.

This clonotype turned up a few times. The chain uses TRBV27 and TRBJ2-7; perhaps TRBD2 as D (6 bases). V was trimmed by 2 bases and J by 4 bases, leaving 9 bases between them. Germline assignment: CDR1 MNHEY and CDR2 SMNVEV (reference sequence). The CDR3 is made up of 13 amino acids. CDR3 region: CASSLRETYEQYF. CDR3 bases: TGTGCCAGCAGTTTACGGGAGACTTACGAGCAGTACTTC.

This CDR3 reads CSARLQVNNEKLFF. In DNA, the CDR3 is TGCAGTGCTAGATTACAGGTTAATAATGAAAAACTGTTTTTT. This chain joins TRBV20-1 and TRBJ1-4; D possibly corresponds to TRBD1 (5 bases). The CDR3 consists of 14 residues. V was trimmed by 2 bases and J by 4 bases, leaving 11 bases between them. Germline V gene data show CDR1 as DFQATT and CDR2 as SNEGSKA (reference sequence).